This entry features one TCR beta chain sequence. The junction differs from germline at one of its ends, possibly a read error. The data originate from a study of blood T cell repertoires in COVID-19. The repertoire was sequenced with immunoSEQ multiplex PCR; TCRdb's copy has only in-frame clones and lacks some. The data contain 130,000 to 150,000 clones, roughly 82% of them singletons. Sequencing used peripheral blood. The TCR was taken from a man between 60 and 70 years old with active or convalescent COVID-19.

The CDR3 nucleotides read TGTGCCAGCAGTGAGTTGGGACAGGGTTATTTT. Amino acid sequence: CASSELGQGYF. This chain connects TRBV6-1 to TRBJ1-4; 9 nucleotides agree with TRBD1. Germline CDR1 reads MNHNS; CDR2 reads SASEGT. This CDR3 region has 11 residues.